These T cell receptor beta chains were read from a single sample in a study of blood T cell repertoires in COVID-19. The table came from immunoSEQ multiplex PCR; TCRdb's copy has only in-frame clones and leaves some out. The table lists roughly 4,600 clones, about 88% of them singletons. The specimen sequenced was peripheral blood. These receptors came from an elderly woman with acute or convalescent COVID-19. Each CDR3 is given with its conserved first and last residue. A D gene is named only where the DNA matches it firmly. Clone size, where shown, is once, few, many, or a class for clones that have expanded.

abundance | d_gene | j_gene | v_gene | CDR3aa | CDR3nt
. | TRBD2 | TRBJ2-1 | TRBV3-1/TRBV3-2 | CASSQVIAGGEQFF | TGTGCCAGCAGCCAAGTAATAGCGGGGGGGGAGCAGTTCTTC
. | TRBD1 | TRBJ2-7 | TRBV29-1 | CSVDGDRYEQYF | TGCAGCGTTGATGGGGACAGGTACGAGCAGTACTTC
. | . | TRBJ1-1 | TRBV6-1 | CASSELGAVGTEAFF | TGTGCCAGCAGTGAATTGGGGGCGGTAGGGACTGAAGCTTTCTTT
. | . | TRBJ1-1 | TRBV6-5 | CASTKDGGRNTEAFF | TGTGCCAGCACCAAGGATGGAGGACGGAACACTGAAGCTTTCTTT
once | . | TRBJ1-4 | TRBV7-9 | CAIGAGAEEKLFF | TGTGCCATCGGGGCAGGGGCAGAAGAAAAACTGTTTTTT
once | TRBD2 | TRBJ2-7 | TRBV3-1/TRBV3-2 | CASGGGGYEQYF | TGTGCCAGCGGCGGGGGAGGCTACGAGCAGTACTTC
. | TRBD1 | TRBJ1-1 | TRBV19 | CASDRGPMSTEAFF | TGTGCCAGTGACAGGGGGCCTATGAGCACTGAAGCTTTCTTT
. | . | TRBJ2-1 | TRBV6-1 | CASSEGSAGRNEQFF | TGTGCCAGCAGTGAAGGGTCGGCAGGGCGGAATGAGCAGTTCTTC
. | TRBD1 | TRBJ1-2 | TRBV11-2 | CASSVGQGYGYTF | TGTGCCAGCAGCGTGGGACAGGGCTATGGCTACACCTTC
. | . | TRBJ1-4 | TRBV18 | CASSLSQAGTNEKLFF | TGTGCCAGCTCACTGAGCCAGGCCGGAACTAATGAAAAACTGTTTTTT
. | . | TRBJ1-4 | TRBV2 | CASSELEKLFF | TGTGCCAGCAGTGAACTTGAAAAACTGTTTTTT
. | . | TRBJ1-2 | TRBV11-3 | CASSKSIQGAAGYTF | TGTGCCAGCAGCAAGTCAATCCAAGGCGCGGCTGGCTACACCTTC
. | . | TRBJ2-1 | TRBV2 | CASGRQPINEQFF | TGTGCCAGCGGGCGACAGCCCATCAATGAGCAGTTCTTC
once | . | TRBJ1-1 | TRBV5-1 | CASSSGNTEAFF | TGCGCCAGCAGCTCAGGAAACACTGAAGCTTTCTTT
. | . | TRBJ2-7 | TRBV5-6 | CASSSYSGEQYF | TGTGCCAGCAGCTCCTATTCGGGCGAGCAGTACTTC
. | . | TRBJ2-7 | TRBV5-4 | CASSLGQMAYEQYF | TGTGCCAGCAGCCTAGGACAGATGGCCTACGAGCAGTACTTC
once | . | TRBJ2-7 | TRBV2 | CASSATQPYEQYF | TGTGCCAGCAGTGCAACACAACCCTACGAGCAGTACTTC
once | TRBD1 | TRBJ2-1 | TRBV5-1 | CATRIGTGSYNEQFF | TGCGCCACGCGAATAGGGACAGGCTCCTACAATGAGCAGTTCTTC
. | . | TRBJ2-6 | TRBV13 | CASSLGRLSGANVLTF | TGTGCCAGCAGCTTAGGCAGGCTCTCCGGGGCCAACGTCCTGACTTTC
. | . | TRBJ2-7 | TRBV6-5 | CASSSGRSAGEQYF | TGTGCCAGCAGTTCCGGCAGGTCTGCGGGCGAGCAGTACTTC
. | . | TRBJ2-7 | TRBV5-6 | CASSRNADEQYF | TGTGCCAGCAGCCGAAACGCAGACGAGCAGTACTTC
once | . | TRBJ1-3 | TRBV5-6 | CASSPDWSSGNTIYF | TGTGCCAGCAGCCCGGACTGGAGCTCTGGAAACACCATATATTTT
. | TRBD2 | TRBJ2-3 | TRBV5-1 | CASSLLAGGDTQYF | TGCGCCAGCAGCTTGCTAGCGGGGGGAGATACGCAGTATTTT
. | . | TRBJ2-7 | TRBV7-9 | CASSRPLTGRDEQYF | TGTGCCAGCAGCCGCCCGCTGACAGGGCGGGATGAGCAGTACTTC
. | TRBD2 | TRBJ2-3 | TRBV3-1/TRBV3-2 | CASSQGRGGTQYF | TGTGCCAGCAGCCAAGGCCGCGGGGGTACGCAGTATTTT
. | TRBD2 | TRBJ2-1 | TRBV2 | CASSEIGLAGDEQFF | TGTGCCAGCAGTGAGATCGGACTAGCGGGGGATGAGCAGTTCTTC
. | . | TRBJ1-1 | TRBV7-9 | CASSSGQNTEAFF | TGTGCCAGCAGCTCCGGACAGAACACTGAAGCTTTCTTT
. | TRBD2 | TRBJ2-1 | TRBV5-1 | CASSPPSSGGNEQFF | TGCGCCAGCAGCCCTCCTTCGAGCGGGGGAAATGAGCAGTTCTTC
. | . | TRBJ2-2 | TRBV5-1 | CASSSPAANTGELFF | TGCGCCAGCAGCTCCCCGGCGGCGAACACCGGGGAGCTGTTTTTT
. | . | TRBJ2-7 | TRBV28 | CASSLSGGHEQYF | TGTGCCAGCAGCCTCTCGGGGGGCCACGAGCAGTACTTC
. | . | TRBJ1-5 | TRBV12-3/TRBV12-4 | CATAPGWDQPQHF | TGTGCCACTGCGCCGGGGTGGGATCAGCCCCAGCATTTT
. | . | TRBJ2-6 | TRBV5-1 | CASSLAAGANVLTF | TGCGCCAGCAGCTTGGCCGCTGGGGCCAACGTCCTGACTTTC
once | . | TRBJ2-2 | TRBV4-2 | CASSQDRLNTGELFF | TGTGCCAGCAGCCAAGACCGACTTAACACCGGGGAGCTGTTTTTT
. | TRBD1 | TRBJ1-2 | TRBV3-1/TRBV3-2 | CASSQGDRISYGYTF | TGTGCCAGCAGCCAAGGGGACAGGATCTCTTATGGCTACACCTTC
. | . | TRBJ1-1 | TRBV7-9 | CASSLVPGPEAFF | TGTGCCAGCAGCTTAGTACCAGGTCCCGAAGCTTTCTTT
few | . | TRBJ2-7 | TRBV28 | CASSYQGRGYEQYF | TGTGCCAGCAGTTACCAGGGAAGGGGCTACGAGCAGTACTTC
. | TRBD2 | TRBJ2-1 | TRBV6-4 | CASSDSAGGSDEQFF | TGTGCCAGCAGTGACTCCGCGGGGGGTTCGGATGAGCAGTTCTTC
. | TRBD2 | TRBJ2-5 | TRBV3-1/TRBV3-2 | CASSQRAGTSGKETQYF | TGTGCCAGCAGCCAGCGGGCCGGGACTAGCGGTAAAGAGACCCAGTACTTC
once | TRBD2 | TRBJ2-3 | TRBV4-2 | CASSRVGGGGTDTQYF | TGTGCCAGCAGCCGCGTGGGGGGAGGGGGCACAGATACGCAGTATTTT
. | . | TRBJ1-6 | TRBV7-8 | CASSLARASPLHF | TGTGCCAGCAGCTTAGCGAGGGCTTCACCCCTCCACTTT
. | TRBD1 | TRBJ2-2 | TRBV10-3 | CAISDKTGPNTGELFF | TGTGCCATCAGTGATAAGACAGGGCCGAACACCGGGGAGCTGTTTTTT
. | TRBD1 | TRBJ2-3 | TRBV30 | CAWRSGTGSYTDTQYF | TGTGCCTGGAGGTCCGGGACAGGGTCATACACAGATACGCAGTATTTT
once | TRBD1 | TRBJ1-2 | TRBV19 | CASSTDRGHQFYGYTF | TGTGCCAGTAGTACGGACAGGGGGCATCAATTCTATGGCTACACCTTC
. | . | TRBJ2-5 | TRBV12-5 | CASALTVETQYF | TGTGCTAGTGCCCTGACAGTAGAGACCCAGTACTTC
. | . | TRBJ1-2 | TRBV12-5 | CASGLTLGGSGAYGYTF | TGTGCTAGTGGTTTGACCTTGGGAGGGTCGGGAGCGTATGGCTACACCTTC
. | TRBD1 | TRBJ2-1 | TRBV5-1 | CASSSRAGTGGLYNEQFF | TGCGCCAGCAGCTCGCGTGCCGGGACAGGGGGCCTCTACAATGAGCAGTTCTTC
. | TRBD1 | TRBJ2-1 | TRBV7-2 | CASSNQGDYNEQFF | TGTGCCAGCAGTAATCAGGGGGACTACAATGAGCAGTTCTTC
. | TRBD1 | TRBJ2-7 | TRBV5-6 | CASSLGQYYEQYF | TGTGCCAGCAGCCTGGGACAGTACTACGAGCAGTACTTC
. | . | TRBJ2-3 | TRBV5-1 | CASSFTGRNVDTQYF | TGCGCCAGCAGCTTCACAGGACGCAATGTAGATACGCAGTATTTT
. | . | TRBJ1-6 | TRBV2 | CASSLRQVRTPLHF | TGTGCCAGCAGTCTTCGACAGGTCCGGACACCCCTCCACTTT
. | TRBD2 | TRBJ2-1 | TRBV7-8 | CASSPLAGVDNEQFF | TGTGCCAGCAGCCCACTAGCGGGGGTCGACAATGAGCAGTTCTTC
. | . | TRBJ1-4 | TRBV19 | CASSIVTVNEKLFF | TGTGCCAGTAGTATTGTCACGGTAAATGAAAAACTGTTTTTT
. | TRBD2 | TRBJ2-5 | TRBV15 | CATSSLGDAGGRETQYF | TGTGCCACCAGCAGCCTAGGGGATGCGGGGGGGCGGGAGACCCAGTACTTC
. | TRBD1 | TRBJ2-7 | TRBV5-8 | CASSLLGQGTYEQYF | TGTGCCAGCAGCTTGTTGGGACAGGGTACCTACGAGCAGTACTTC
once | TRBD1 | TRBJ1-1 | TRBV5-1 | CASSLGGRGPMNTEAFF | TGCGCCAGCAGCTTGGGGGGCAGGGGGCCCATGAACACTGAAGCTTTCTTT
. | TRBD2 | TRBJ2-5 | TRBV5-1 | CASTREGETQYF | TGCGCCAGCACCAGGGAGGGAGAGACCCAGTACTTC
. | . | TRBJ1-5 | TRBV19 | CASSIIGRGGQPQHF | TGTGCCAGTAGTATCATAGGGCGGGGAGGTCAGCCCCAGCATTTT
. | TRBD1 | TRBJ1-2 | TRBV29-1 | CSVEGGTGNGYTF | TGCAGCGTTGAAGGAGGGACAGGTAATGGCTACACCTTC
. | . | TRBJ1-1 | TRBV27 | CASTSDWSTEAFF | TGTGCCAGCACTTCCGACTGGAGCACTGAAGCTTTCTTT
. | . | TRBJ2-5 | TRBV5-1 | CASSLLQETQYF | TGCGCCAGCAGCCTCCTTCAAGAGACCCAGTACTTC